The T cell receptor beta chain under discussion was sequenced for a study of OX40 agonist ivuxolimab in advanced cancers. Notes on the study in general: Clonal expansion was among the lowest in partial responders at 0.1-3.0 mg/kg, especially CD8+.

Enrollment shut out patients with autoimmune disease history or systemic immunosuppression. With 5 bases clipped from V and 9 bases from J, the junction kept 8 bases outside the gene matches. CDR3 length equals 14 residues. Per the germline V gene, CDR1 is MGHDK and CDR2 is SYGVNS. Sequencing was performed with immunoSEQ multiplex PCR; in TCRdb, only in-frame clones are kept and a portion is missing. The repertoire holds 90,000 to 100,000 clones, with 90% to 97% as singletons. On this clone itself: Its antigen is not known.

The sample in question was CD4+ or CD8+ T cells sorted from blood, obtained in a trial of the OX40 agonist ivuxolimab. The chain employs TRBV25-1 and TRBJ2-1; TRBD2 aligns across 9 bases. This clonotype was obtained from an adult with an advanced solid tumor such as melanoma, head and neck, liver or kidney cancer. The CDR3 region is CASSLAGGLAEQFF. The DNA for the CDR3 is TGTGCCAGCAGTCTCGCGGGAGGGCTCGCTGAGCAGTTCTTC.